This T cell receptor (beta chain) is from a study of early stage breast cancer tumors. Study overall: About 70% of the 16 invasive tumors were ER+, PR+ and HER2-. Study-wide results and limits: Most shared enriched TCRB sequences were commonly generated ones.

The V gene's germline CDR1 is SGHTA and CDR2 FQGNSA. CDR3 length: 16 residues. With 1 base removed from V and 0 bases from J, the gap between germline ends came to 10 bases. A note on this clone: Its target is not known.

Each sample had two DNA replicates, approximately 0.5 ug blood or about 1.5 ug tissue. The method was immunoSEQ multiplex PCR; TCRdb's version includes in-frame clones alone and lacks a portion of them. The sample carries tens of thousands of clones, about 90% recorded once. This sequence was found in a person aged 70 to 85 with breast cancer. V usage is TRBV7-2 and J usage is TRBJ2-1; D is uncertain. Sequences were obtained from blood. This CDR3 is CASSLVGASSYNEQFF. CDR3 DNA: TGTGCCAGCAGCTTAGTGGGCGCCAGCTCCTACAATGAGCAGTTCTTC.